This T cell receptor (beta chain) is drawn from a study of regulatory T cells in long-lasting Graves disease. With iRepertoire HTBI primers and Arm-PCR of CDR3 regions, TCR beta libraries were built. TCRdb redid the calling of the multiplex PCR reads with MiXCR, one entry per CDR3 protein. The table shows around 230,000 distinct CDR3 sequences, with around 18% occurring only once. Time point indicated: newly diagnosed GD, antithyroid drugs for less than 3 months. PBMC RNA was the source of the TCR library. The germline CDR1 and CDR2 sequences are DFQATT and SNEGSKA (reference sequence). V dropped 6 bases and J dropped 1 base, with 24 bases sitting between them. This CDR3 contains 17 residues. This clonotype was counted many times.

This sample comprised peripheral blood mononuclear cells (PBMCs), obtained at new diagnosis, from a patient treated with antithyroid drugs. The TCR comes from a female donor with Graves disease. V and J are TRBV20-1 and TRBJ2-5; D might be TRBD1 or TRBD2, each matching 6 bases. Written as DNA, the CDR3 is TGCAGTGCCGACAACCCGGTCGGCAGGGGAGGCCAAGAGACCCAGTACTTC. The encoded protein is CSADNPVGRGGQETQYF.